The 12 T cell receptor beta chains presented below share a single source sample, sequenced in a study of T cell responses to AZD1222 COVID-19 vaccine. TCRdb's copy holds only in-frame clones and misses some; the assay was immunoSEQ multiplex PCR. This sample has some 150,000 clones, with 85% to 95% found just once. The sample consisted of peripheral blood, taken on day 0 of AZD1222 vaccination. These receptors originate from an adult in good health.

J is TRBJ1-4 and V is TRBV3-1 (or the pseudogene TRBV3-2); tentatively, D is TRBD1 (6 bases). The V end was cut by 3 bases, the J end by 7 bases, with 12 bases between. Germline V CDR1 and CDR2: LGHDT, YNNKEL (reference sequence). CDR3 length: 14 residues. CDR3 amino acids: CASSQRGFVEKLFF. CDR3 DNA: TGTGCCAGCAGCCAGAGGGGGTTCGTTGAAAAACTGTTTTTT.

The V gene is TRBV30, the J gene TRBJ1-2; D remains ambiguous. V lost 6 bases and J 7 bases, leaving 9 bases between the germline ends. Germline V gives CDR1 GTSNPN, CDR2 SVGIG (reference sequence). This CDR3 contains 10 residues. The CDR3 spells CACQDAGYTF. The CDR3 bases are TGTGCCTGCCAAGATGCTGGCTACACCTTC.

The chain combines TRBV19 with TRBJ1-1; TRBD1 aligns across 10 bases. V was pared by 6 bases and J by 0 bases, with 1 base of the junction left unmatched. This CDR3 has 14 amino acids. Germline lookup yields CDR1 LNHDA and CDR2 SQIVND (reference sequence). This chain's CDR3 is CASRDRGMNTEAFF. The DNA of the CDR3 is TGTGCCAGTAGGGACAGGGGGATGAACACTGAAGCTTTCTTT.

V gene TRBV5-4 combines with J gene TRBJ2-1, with 9 positions matching TRBD2. The CDR3 runs to 17 residues. Germline CDR1 SGHNT, CDR2 YYREEE (reference sequence). Trimming removed 1 base from V and 5 bases from J; junction bases left unmatched: 10. The CDR3 sequence: CASSLSPRLAVDNEQFF. The CDR3 DNA sequence: TGTGCCAGCAGCTTGAGTCCGAGACTAGCGGTGGACAATGAGCAGTTCTTC. The variable domain in full, with the rest retrieved from reference TRBV5-4 and TRBJ2-1, is ETGVTQSPTHLIKTRGQQVTLRCSSQSGHNTVSWYQQALGQGPQFIFQYYREEENGRGNFPPRFSGLQFPNYSSELNVNALELDDSALYLCASSLSPRLAVDNEQFFGPGTRLTVL.

This clone has more than one count but fewer than ten. The chain joins TRBV6-5 to TRBJ1-6, with D tentatively TRBD1 (6 bases). The germline V gene encodes CDR1 MNHEY and CDR2 SVGAGI. The V end was cut by 2 bases, the J end by 7 bases, with 9 bases between. The CDR3 consists of 14 residues. The CDR3 loop is CASSYGQSNSPLHF. The CDR3 DNA follows: TGTGCCAGCAGTTACGGACAGTCCAATTCACCCCTCCACTTT.

J is TRBJ2-7 and V is TRBV2; a weak D match, TRBD2 (5 bases). The CDR3 runs to 16 residues. Germline V CDR1 and CDR2: SNHLY, FYNNEI. Trimming shortened V by 4 bases and J by 4 bases, and 20 bases separated the two germline ends. CDR3 region: CASSGGQQHGRYEQYF. As DNA, the CDR3 is TGTGCCAGCAGTGGCGGGCAGCAACATGGACGGTACGAGCAGTACTTC.

This clone has a handful of counts. This rearrangement joins TRBV9 to TRBJ2-3, with 10 bases that match TRBD2. Germline-derived CDR1 and CDR2 are SGDLS and YYNGEE. The CDR3 has 14 residues. V lost 1 base, J lost 6 bases, and 2 bases stayed unmatched. The CDR3 here is CASSVLAGVDTQYF. The CDR3 DNA follows: TGTGCCAGCAGCGTACTAGCGGGAGTTGATACGCAGTATTTT.

The V call is TRBV27, the J call TRBJ2-7; possible D gene TRBD2, 6 bases. There are 15 residues in the CDR3. V lost 2 bases, J lost 11 bases, and 22 bases lay in between. Germline-derived CDR1 and CDR2 are MNHEY and SMNVEV (reference sequence). The CDR3 loop is CASSLILLASTGEYF. CDR3 nucleotides: TGTGCCAGCAGTTTAATCCTACTAGCCAGTACGGGGGAGTACTTC.

This chain uses TRBV11-3 with TRBJ2-1; 8 bases are a match to TRBD2. The CDR3 is made up of 16 amino acids. V gave up 2 bases and J gave up 9 bases; unmatched junction bases: 12. Germline CDR1 and CDR2: SGHNT and YENEEA. CDR3 in DNA: TGTGCCAGCAGCTTATCCGGCGGGAGGTCAACCAGTGAGCAGTTCTTC. It yields the protein CASSLSGGRSTSEQFF.

This sequence joins TRBV5-1 and TRBJ2-7, with TRBD2 matching over 8 bases. CDR1 and CDR2 (germline): SGHRS, YFSETQ. CDR3 length: 16 residues. The V and J ends lost 0 bases and 2 bases, in that order; junction bases with no gene match: 7. CDR3 sequence: CASSLARGGTPYEQYF. CDR3 DNA: TGCGCCAGCAGCTTGGCCCGGGGGGGGACCCCCTACGAGCAGTACTTC.

The chain carries TRBV7-8 and TRBJ1-1, with D unresolved. The germline V gene has CDR1 SGHVS and CDR2 FQNEAQ. The CDR3 has 15 residues. The germline V and J ends were trimmed by 0 bases and 1 base, with 9 bases remaining between them. CDR3 amino acids: CASSLATLGNTEAFF. The CDR3 coding sequence is TGTGCCAGCAGCTTAGCAACTCTAGGGAACACTGAAGCTTTCTTT.

The rearrangement links TRBV10-3 to TRBJ2-2, with D perhaps TRBD2 (7 bases). V shed 4 bases and J shed 1 base, with 10 bases lying between them. The germline V gene has CDR1 ENHRY and CDR2 SYGVKD. There are 15 residues in the CDR3. CDR3 amino acids: CAISGGGLNTGELFF. The CDR3 nucleotides are TGTGCCATCAGTGGGGGGGGCTTGAACACCGGGGAGCTGTTTTTT.